One T cell receptor (beta chain) is described in this entry. Its antigen is unknown. The data were obtained in a study of radiation and T cells in renal cell carcinoma. Study overall: Nephrectomy followed 15 Gy stereotactic body radiation by 4 weeks.

Time point described: baseline pretreatment blood. Noted treatment: 15 Gy SBRT to primary tumor, nephrectomy 4 weeks later. Blood was sampled at baseline, 2 weeks and 4 weeks after SBRT. Germline CDR1 reads GTSNPN; CDR2 reads SVGIG (reference sequence). V lost 1 base and J lost 6; bases outside the gene matches: 4. This CDR3 is built from 13 residues. The repertoire was sequenced with immunoSEQ multiplex PCR; TCRdb's copy has only in-frame clones and lacks some. The table has some 140,000 clones, roughly 84% seen once. The study's findings and limits: Pretreatment tumor biopsies were lacking, so baseline clonotypes are unknown. From baseline, blood top tumor clonotypes peaked at 2 weeks post-radiation.

This TCR was recovered from a woman between 50 and 59 years old with renal cell carcinoma. The chain uses TRBV30 and TRBJ2-3; TRBD1 matches 7 bases. The source was blood, collected from a patient whose treatment included radiotherapy and nephrectomy. The CDR3 sequence: CAWSASGQDTQYF. CDR3 nucleotides: TGTGCCTGGAGTGCCTCGGGACAGGATACGCAGTATTTT.